The 19 T cell receptor beta chains listed next were all sequenced from one sample in a study of T cells after posttransplantation cyclophosphamide. Treatment was busulfan-fludarabine conditioning, a marrow graft, and cyclophosphamide on days +3 and +4. Profiled with immunoSEQ multiplex PCR; TCRdb holds only in-frame clones, not every one. Found here are approximately 15,000 clones, no singletons; the ten largest cover around 0.57%. The sample here was PBMCs, taken after allogeneic stem cell transplant with posttransplant cyclophosphamide. The source is a female patient younger than 45 who received an allogeneic stem cell transplant from a related donor, was CMV-positive, and had no GVHD. These T cells may partly come from the graft donor.

This clone was seen many times. This chain links TRBV19 with TRBJ2-6; TRBD1 matches 10 bases. The germline V gene encodes CDR1 LNHDA and CDR2 SQIVND (reference sequence). The CDR3 extends over 18 amino acids. After removal of 2 bases from V and 2 bases from J, the junction contained 6 bases not matched to a gene. The CDR3 spells CASSILGQGVTGANVLTF. CDR3 DNA sequence: TGTGCCAGTAGTATACTTGGACAGGGGGTGACTGGGGCCAACGTCCTGACTTTC.

This clone was found many times. This chain uses TRBV28 with TRBJ2-1; 12 bases match TRBD1. The CDR3 has 18 amino acids. J gave up 4 bases and V 4 bases, and 11 bases lay outside the gene matches. Germline V CDR1 and CDR2: MDHEN, SYDVKM. CDR3 sequence: CASSSLGQGAFLYNEQFF. The CDR3 DNA reads TGTGCCAGCAGTTCTTTGGGACAGGGGGCTTTTCTTTACAATGAGCAGTTCTTC.

This clone was seen many times. This sequence joins TRBV9 and TRBJ1-1; 9 nucleotides line up with TRBD1. Germline V gene lookup returns CDR1 SGDLS and CDR2 YYNGEE. V shed 0 bases and J 4 bases; nucleotides not matched to a gene: 1. The CDR3 has 14 amino acids. CDR3: CASSVATGGTEAFF. The CDR3 coding sequence is TGTGCCAGCAGCGTAGCGACAGGGGGCACTGAAGCTTTCTTT.

This clone has a count of ten or more. The chain couples TRBV5-4 to TRBJ2-7, with 10 positions matching TRBD2. CDR1 is SGHNT and CDR2 is YYREEE in the germline V gene (reference sequence). This CDR3 region has 16 residues. With V trimmed by 4 bases and J by 2 bases, 9 bases remained unmatched. CDR3 sequence: CASSILAGGNPYEQYF. CDR3 bases: TGTGCCAGCAGCATTTTAGCGGGAGGAAACCCCTACGAGCAGTACTTC.

This clone was detected many times. The chain combines TRBV5-5 with TRBJ2-5; the match to TRBD2 covers 8 bases. The CDR3 has 16 residues. Trimming at V came to 4 bases and at J to 6 bases, leaving 14 bases not matched to a gene. Germline V lookup: CDR1 SGHKS, CDR2 YYEKEE (reference sequence). The CDR3, as DNA: TGTGCCAGCAGCGGGGGACCAGCGGGAGATAAAAAGACCCAGTACTTC. Translated, it gives CASSGGPAGDKKTQYF. Drawing the rest from reference TRBV5-5 and TRBJ2-5, the complete variable domain is DAGVTQSPTHLIKTRGQQVTLRCSPISGHKSVSWYQQVLGQGPQFIFQYYEKEERGRGNFPDRFSARQFPNYSSELNVNALLLGDSALYLCASSGGPAGDKKTQYFGPGTRLLVL.

This clone was picked up many times. J is TRBJ2-7 and V is TRBV28, with 12 nucleotides matching TRBD1. Germline V gene sequence: CDR1 MDHEN, CDR2 SYDVKM. The CDR3 is made up of 16 amino acids. V shed 5 bases, J shed 3 bases, and the junction held 8 bases outside the gene matches. The CDR3 DNA sequence: TGTGCCAGCAGTCCCCCGGGACAGGGGGCCGACTACGAGCAGTACTTC. Its translation is CASSPPGQGADYEQYF.

This clone showed up many times. The chain combines TRBV21-1 with TRBJ2-1; no check of the table's D call, TRBD1, against the DNA was made. TRBV21-1 is a documented pseudogene. The CDR3 runs to 17 residues. This CDR3 is CASSWVLETGPANEQFF. The CDR3 DNA reads as TGTGCCAGCAGCTGGGTGCTGGAGACAGGGCCAGCCAATGAGCAGTTCTTC.

In its sample, this clone was seen many times. This chain connects TRBV7-2 to TRBJ2-7, with 11 bases fitting TRBD1. The CDR3 consists of 14 residues. With 5 bases clipped from V and 6 bases from J, the junction kept 6 bases outside the gene matches. CDR1 and CDR2 (germline): SGHTA, FQGNSA. The chain's CDR3 is CASSPSGTGGEQYF. The CDR3 DNA is TGTGCCAGCAGCCCCTCTGGGACAGGGGGCGAGCAGTACTTC.

This clone was counted ten times or more. The J gene is TRBJ2-7, the V gene TRBV7-8; TRBD1 is a possible D gene (7 bases). Per germline, CDR1 SGHVS and CDR2 FQNEAQ. The CDR3 runs to 15 residues. Trimming shortened V by 1 base and J by 5 bases, and 15 bases separated the two germline ends. The CDR3 sequence: CASSLGIGGGNEQYF. The CDR3 nucleotides are TGTGCCAGCAGCTTAGGAATAGGAGGGGGCAACGAGCAGTACTTC.

This clone was observed at least ten times. The chain couples TRBV5-4 to TRBJ2-7, with 11 positions matching TRBD2. V dropped 0 bases and J dropped 6; count of bases not matched to a gene: 5. CDR1 is SGHNT and CDR2 is YYREEE in the germline V gene (reference sequence). The CDR3 covers 15 residues. The CDR3 DNA is TGTGCCAGCAGCTTGGGTAGCGGGAGGGTTCCCGAGCAGTACTTC. Amino acids: CASSLGSGRVPEQYF. The whole variable domain, filled in from reference TRBV5-4 and TRBJ2-7, reads ETGVTQSPTHLIKTRGQQVTLRCSSQSGHNTVSWYQQALGQGPQFIFQYYREEENGRGNFPPRFSGLQFPNYSSELNVNALELDDSALYLCASSLGSGRVPEQYFGPGTRLTVT.

This clone has at least ten counts. The CDR3 loop reads CASSPLVENEQFF. The CDR3 DNA is TGTGCCAGCAGCCCCCTAGTGGAGAATGAGCAGTTCTTC. The V and J genes are TRBV28 and TRBJ2-1; D is undetermined. The CDR3 length is 13 residues. Per the germline V gene, CDR1 is MDHEN and CDR2 is SYDVKM. V gave up 6 bases and J gave up 7 bases, with 13 bases separating them.

This clone was seen ten or more times. J is TRBJ1-2 and V is TRBV30; possibly TRBD1 for D (5 bases). V gave up 7 bases and J gave up 5 bases, with 17 bases separating them. The CDR3 is 13 residues long. The germline gives CDR1 GTSNPN, CDR2 SVGIG (reference sequence). The CDR3 sequence: CASERWTKYGYTF. The CDR3, as DNA: TGTGCCTCCGAAAGATGGACAAAATATGGCTACACCTTC.

This clone has a handful of counts. The V gene is TRBV4-1, the J gene TRBJ2-4, with D possibly matching TRBD1 (5 bases). CDR1 is MGHRA and CDR2 is YSYEKL in the germline V gene. Trimming removed 1 base from V and 6 bases from J, with 22 bases in between. The CDR3 spans 18 residues. The CDR3 DNA is TGCGCCAGCAGCCAAGGCTCCTCGACAGATTCGGTCGGAAACATTCAGTACTTC. It specifies CASSQGSSTDSVGNIQYF.

This clone was recorded at least ten times. V gene TRBV5-6 combines with J gene TRBJ1-4, with 7 bases aligning to TRBD1. Germline assignment: CDR1 SGHDT and CDR2 YYEEEE. This CDR3 contains 15 residues. V was clipped by 4 bases and J by 4 bases; unmatched bases: 7. CDR3 sequence (DNA): TGTGCCAGCAGCCGACGGACAGGACATAATGAAAAACTGTTTTTT. This translates into CASSRRTGHNEKLFF.

This clone was seen at least ten times. The J gene is TRBJ2-3, the V gene TRBV11-2; D is possibly TRBD1 (5 bases). The CDR3 length is 17 residues. CDR1 and CDR2 from the germline V gene are SGHAT and FQNNGV. Between the trimmed V and J ends, which lost 0 bases and 3 bases, there was a span of 16 bases. The CDR3 DNA reads TGTGCCAGCAGCTTAGATCTCCGACAGTTCAGGACAGATACGCAGTATTTT. Protein product: CASSLDLRQFRTDTQYF.

The table lists this clone with many counts. The gene calls are TRBV19 and TRBJ2-7, with D possibly being TRBD1 (5 bases). V was trimmed by 6 bases and J by 6 bases, leaving 15 bases between them. Germline CDR1 is LNHDA and CDR2 is SQIVND (reference sequence). The CDR3 extends over 13 amino acids. Here the CDR3 reads CASSSQVSGEQYF. The CDR3, as DNA: TGTGCCAGTAGCTCACAGGTCTCCGGCGAGCAGTACTTC.

This clone was recorded many times. The chain couples TRBV4-1 to TRBJ2-5; TRBD1 matches at 9 bases. In germline, CDR1 is MGHRA, CDR2 YSYEKL. The CDR3 consists of 15 residues. After removal of 6 bases from V and 1 base from J, the junction contained 6 bases not matched to a gene. The CDR3 DNA is TGCGCCAGCAGTCGCGGACAGGGGCCCCAAGAGACCCAGTACTTC. Residues: CASSRGQGPQETQYF.

This clone is medium-sized in the sample. This chain joins TRBV19 and TRBJ1-1, with 9 bases aligning to TRBD1. Per the germline V gene, CDR1 is LNHDA and CDR2 is SQIVND (reference sequence). This CDR3 contains 17 residues. With V trimmed by 6 bases and J by 3 bases, 14 bases remained unmatched. The CDR3 nucleotides read TGTGCCAGTAGAATAAGAGCATGGGACAGGGAGTACACTGAAGCTTTCTTT. Translated: CASRIRAWDREYTEAFF. Looking up the rest from reference TRBV19 and TRBJ1-1 gives the full variable domain: DGGITQSPKYLFRKEGQNVTLSCEQNLNHDAMYWYRQDPGQGLRLIYYSQIVNDFQKGDIAEGYSVSREKKESFPLTVTSAQKNPTAFYLCASRIRAWDREYTEAFFGQGTRLTVV.

In this sample, this clone turned up many times. V gene TRBV27 combines with J gene TRBJ1-1, with TRBD1 as a possible D gene (5 bases). Trimming took 6 bases from V and 1 from J, leaving 21 bases between them. CDR1 and CDR2 (germline): MNHEY, SMNVEV (reference sequence). CDR3 length equals 17 residues. The CDR3 reads CASSFLPGRGQNTEAFF. The CDR3 DNA follows: TGTGCCAGCAGCTTCCTCCCCGGAAGGGGCCAGAACACTGAAGCTTTCTTT.